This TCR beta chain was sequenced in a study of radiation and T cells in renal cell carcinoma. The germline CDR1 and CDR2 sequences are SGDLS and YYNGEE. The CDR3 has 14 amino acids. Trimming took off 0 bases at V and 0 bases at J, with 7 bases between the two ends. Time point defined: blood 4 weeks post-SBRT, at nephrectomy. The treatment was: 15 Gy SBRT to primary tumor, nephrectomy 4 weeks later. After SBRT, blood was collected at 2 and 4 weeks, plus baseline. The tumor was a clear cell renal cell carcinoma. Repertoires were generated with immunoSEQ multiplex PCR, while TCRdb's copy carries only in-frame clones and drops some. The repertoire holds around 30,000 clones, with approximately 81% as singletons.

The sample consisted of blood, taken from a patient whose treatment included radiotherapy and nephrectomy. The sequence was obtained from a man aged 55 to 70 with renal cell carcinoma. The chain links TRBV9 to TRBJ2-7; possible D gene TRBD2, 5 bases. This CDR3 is CASSVDGSSYEQYF. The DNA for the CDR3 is TGTGCCAGCAGCGTAGATGGGAGCTCCTACGAGCAGTACTTC.